A selection of T cell receptor beta chains follows, all from one sample in a study of beta chain features in type 1 diabetes. Produced via immunoSEQ multiplex PCR; TCRdb's table is partial and in-frame only. The data hold 140,000 to 150,000 clones, with more than 10% observed a single time. The sample consisted of central memory CD4+ T cells from blood. The receptor source for this set is a man younger than 35 with type 1 diabetes. Both conserved end residues are part of each CDR3. The order of the fields is J gene, V gene, clone size, D gene, CDR3 DNA, CDR3 protein. The D gene is left open where the match is weak. Clone size is stated in some rows and not others, as once, few, many or a class when expanded.

J gene: TRBJ1-1
V gene: TRBV7-9
clone size: NA
D gene: NA
CDR3 DNA: TGTGCCAGCAGCTTAGGGCTGGGTAACACTGAAGCTTTCTTT
CDR3 protein: CASSLGLGNTEAFF

J gene: TRBJ1-1
V gene: TRBV20-1
clone size: few
D gene: TRBD1
CDR3 DNA: TGCAGCCTCCGACAGGGCGCTGAAGCTTTCTTT
CDR3 protein: CSLRQGAEAFF

J gene: TRBJ1-1
V gene: TRBV30
clone size: few
D gene: NA
CDR3 DNA: TGTGCCTGGAGTCGGACAGCTAACACTGAAGCTTTCTTT
CDR3 protein: CAWSRTANTEAFF

J gene: TRBJ1-2
V gene: TRBV29-1
clone size: NA
D gene: NA
CDR3 DNA: TGCAGCGTTGAGGAGGTTACGGGACGGGGCTACACCTTC
CDR3 protein: CSVEEVTGRGYTF

J gene: TRBJ1-1
V gene: TRBV4-2
clone size: NA
D gene: NA
CDR3 DNA: TGTGCCAGCAGCCAAGAAGGCCAGATGAACACTGAAGCTTTCTTT
CDR3 protein: CASSQEGQMNTEAFF

J gene: TRBJ2-6
V gene: TRBV30
clone size: few
D gene: NA
CDR3 DNA: TGTGCCTGGAGGCCCAGCTCTGGGGCCAACGTCCTGACTTTC
CDR3 protein: CAWRPSSGANVLTF

J gene: TRBJ2-2
V gene: TRBV15
clone size: NA
D gene: NA
CDR3 DNA: TGTGCCACCAGCAGGGACAAGGGACGGCTGAACACCGGGGAGCTGTTTTTT
CDR3 protein: CATSRDKGRLNTGELFF

J gene: TRBJ1-5
V gene: TRBV9
clone size: NA
D gene: TRBD1
CDR3 DNA: TGTGCCAGCAGCGTCGGGACAGACTCACGGCAGCCCCAGCATTTT
CDR3 protein: CASSVGTDSRQPQHF

J gene: TRBJ1-4
V gene: TRBV7-9
clone size: few
D gene: NA
CDR3 DNA: TGTGCCAGCAGCTTGGTCGGATTGGGAAAACTGTTTTTT
CDR3 protein: CASSLVGLGKLFF

J gene: TRBJ1-5
V gene: TRBV5-6
clone size: few
D gene: NA
CDR3 DNA: TGTGCCAGCAGCTGGGGGGATCAGCCCCAGCATTTT
CDR3 protein: CASSWGDQPQHF

J gene: TRBJ1-2
V gene: TRBV7-2
clone size: NA
D gene: TRBD1
CDR3 DNA: TGTGCCAGCAGCTCCCCGGGACAGAGCTATGGCTACACCTTC
CDR3 protein: CASSSPGQSYGYTF

J gene: TRBJ2-6
V gene: TRBV4-1
clone size: many
D gene: NA
CDR3 DNA: TGCGCCAGCAGCCAATTAATTGGGGCCAACGTCCTGACTTTC
CDR3 protein: CASSQLIGANVLTF

J gene: TRBJ1-5
V gene: TRBV7-9
clone size: many
D gene: TRBD1
CDR3 DNA: TGTGCCAGCAGCTCCGGCCCAGACAGGGGAGGCAATCAGCCCCAGCATTTT
CDR3 protein: CASSSGPDRGGNQPQHF

J gene: TRBJ2-5
V gene: TRBV21-1
clone size: few
D gene: NA
CDR3 DNA: TGTGCCAGCAGCCGGGGGACTCTCCCCCAAGAGACCCAGTACTTC
CDR3 protein: CASSRGTLPQETQYF

J gene: TRBJ2-2
V gene: TRBV2
clone size: few
D gene: NA
CDR3 DNA: TGTGCCAGCAGTAAGAGTAGCACCGGGGAGCTGTTTTTT
CDR3 protein: CASSKSSTGELFF

J gene: TRBJ2-1
V gene: TRBV7-3
clone size: many
D gene: NA
CDR3 DNA: TGTGCCAGCAGCTTCAGGGGAACCTACAATGAGCAGTTCTTC
CDR3 protein: CASSFRGTYNEQFF

J gene: TRBJ2-5
V gene: TRBV6-5
clone size: few
D gene: TRBD1
CDR3 DNA: TGTGCCAGCAAGAGGGGGCGAGCGGAGACCCAGTACTTC
CDR3 protein: CASKRGRAETQYF

J gene: TRBJ1-1
V gene: TRBV29-1
clone size: NA
D gene: TRBD1
CDR3 DNA: TGCAGCGTCAAGGGACAGGGGGCTCGGGTAACTGAAGCTTTCTTT
CDR3 protein: CSVKGQGARVTEAFF

J gene: TRBJ1-6
V gene: TRBV27
clone size: NA
D gene: NA
CDR3 DNA: TGTGCCAGCAGACTGGGAGGGTCTAGATCACCCCTCCACTTT
CDR3 protein: CASRLGGSRSPLHF

J gene: TRBJ1-1
V gene: TRBV7-2
clone size: few
D gene: NA
CDR3 DNA: TGTGCCAGCAGCTTAGCAAGGGAGAACACTGAAGCTTTCTTT
CDR3 protein: CASSLARENTEAFF

J gene: TRBJ2-7
V gene: TRBV6-6
clone size: few
D gene: NA
CDR3 DNA: TGTGCCAGCAGTGGGGACGCATACGAGCAGTACTTC
CDR3 protein: CASSGDAYEQYF

J gene: TRBJ2-7
V gene: TRBV4-2
clone size: NA
D gene: TRBD2
CDR3 DNA: TGTGCCAGCAGCCCGACCTCCCTCAGCGGGGGCTTCTCCTACGAGCAGTACTTC
CDR3 protein: CASSPTSLSGGFSYEQYF

J gene: TRBJ2-5
V gene: TRBV4-1
clone size: NA
D gene: TRBD2
CDR3 DNA: TGCGCCAGCAGCCAACAACTAGCGGGGGGACGGGAGACCCAGTACTTC
CDR3 protein: CASSQQLAGGRETQYF

J gene: TRBJ2-4
V gene: TRBV10-3
clone size: NA
D gene: TRBD1
CDR3 DNA: TGTGCCATCAGGGCCGGGACAGGGTACAAAAACATTCAGTACTTC
CDR3 protein: CAIRAGTGYKNIQYF

J gene: TRBJ2-5
V gene: TRBV30
clone size: many
D gene: TRBD2
CDR3 DNA: TGTGCCTGGAGTGTACTAGCGGGACCGCAAGAGACCCAGTACTTC
CDR3 protein: CAWSVLAGPQETQYF

J gene: TRBJ2-3
V gene: TRBV2
clone size: NA
D gene: NA
CDR3 DNA: TGTGCCAGCAGTGAACAATGGGGTGCAGATACGCAGTATTTT
CDR3 protein: CASSEQWGADTQYF

J gene: TRBJ2-1
V gene: TRBV5-6
clone size: few
D gene: TRBD2
CDR3 DNA: TGTGCCAGCAGCTGGAGGACTAGCGCGGACAATGAGCAGTTCTTC
CDR3 protein: CASSWRTSADNEQFF

J gene: TRBJ2-3
V gene: TRBV2
clone size: few
D gene: NA
CDR3 DNA: TGTGCCAGCCAGGCACAGGGAGGCACAGATACGCAGTATTTT
CDR3 protein: CASQAQGGTDTQYF

J gene: TRBJ1-1
V gene: TRBV28
clone size: NA
D gene: NA
CDR3 DNA: TGTGCCAGCAGCCCCTCCGGGACAATGAACACTGAAGCTTTCTTT
CDR3 protein: CASSPSGTMNTEAFF

J gene: TRBJ2-2
V gene: TRBV10-3
clone size: NA
D gene: NA
CDR3 DNA: TGTGCCATCAGTGAGTCCCTAGGGTTTGGCACCGGGGAGCTGTTTTTT
CDR3 protein: CAISESLGFGTGELFF

J gene: TRBJ2-3
V gene: TRBV5-8
clone size: few
D gene: NA
CDR3 DNA: TGTGCCAGCAGCTCCATAGCCACCAGGGATACGCAGTATTTT
CDR3 protein: CASSSIATRDTQYF

J gene: TRBJ2-3
V gene: TRBV21-1
clone size: few
D gene: NA
CDR3 DNA: TGTGCCAGCAGCACCGATACAGGGGGCACAGATACGCAGTATTTT
CDR3 protein: CASSTDTGGTDTQYF

J gene: TRBJ2-1
V gene: TRBV7-6
clone size: NA
D gene: NA
CDR3 DNA: TGTGCCAGCAGCTTTTCCACCTACAATGAGCAGTTCTTC
CDR3 protein: CASSFSTYNEQFF

J gene: TRBJ1-5
V gene: TRBV7-9
clone size: few
D gene: NA
CDR3 DNA: TGTGCCAGCAGCTTAGGAGGGGCACGTAATCAGCCCCAGCATTTT
CDR3 protein: CASSLGGARNQPQHF

J gene: TRBJ1-6
V gene: TRBV1
clone size: few
D gene: NA
CDR3 DNA: TGCACCAGCAGCCAACGGACAGGGGGAAGTTCACCCCTCCACTTT
CDR3 protein: CTSSQRTGGSSPLHF

J gene: TRBJ2-1
V gene: TRBV13
clone size: many
D gene: TRBD1
CDR3 DNA: TGTGCCAGCAGCCTTGACAGGGGTCCGGGGATCTTC
CDR3 protein: CASSLDRGPGIF

J gene: TRBJ2-3
V gene: TRBV2
clone size: many
D gene: NA
CDR3 DNA: TGTGCCAGCAAGGTTCGAAGCGGCAGCACAGATACGCAGTATTTT
CDR3 protein: CASKVRSGSTDTQYF

J gene: TRBJ2-5
V gene: TRBV10-2
clone size: few
D gene: NA
CDR3 DNA: TGCGCCAGCAGGGGGGCTTCGGCGGGCCAAGAGACCCAGTACTTC
CDR3 protein: CASRGASAGQETQYF

J gene: TRBJ2-1
V gene: TRBV15
clone size: NA
D gene: NA
CDR3 DNA: TGTGCCACCAGCAGAGAAGTCGGATCCTACAATGAGCAGTTCTTC
CDR3 protein: CATSREVGSYNEQFF

J gene: TRBJ2-5
V gene: TRBV7-7
clone size: few
D gene: TRBD2
CDR3 DNA: TGTGCTAGCAGCTCTAGCGGGGGGTCCCAAGAGACCCAGTACTTC
CDR3 protein: CASSSSGGSQETQYF

J gene: TRBJ2-7
V gene: TRBV6-1
clone size: NA
D gene: TRBD1
CDR3 DNA: TGTGCCAGCAGTGACAGGGGGCTTTTCTACGAGCAGTACTTC
CDR3 protein: CASSDRGLFYEQYF

J gene: TRBJ2-7
V gene: TRBV6-1
clone size: few
D gene: TRBD1
CDR3 DNA: TGTGCCAGCAGTGCCAGCGGGACAGGGTCCTACGAGCAGTACTTC
CDR3 protein: CASSASGTGSYEQYF

J gene: TRBJ2-7
V gene: TRBV25-1
clone size: few
D gene: NA
CDR3 DNA: TGTGCCAGCAGTCGCTCCTCCTACGAGCAGTACTTC
CDR3 protein: CASSRSSYEQYF

J gene: TRBJ1-3
V gene: TRBV7-2
clone size: NA
D gene: NA
CDR3 DNA: TGTGCCAGCAGCCCCGGTGCCCTCTCTGGAAACACCATATATTTT
CDR3 protein: CASSPGALSGNTIYF

J gene: TRBJ2-2
V gene: TRBV7-2
clone size: few
D gene: NA
CDR3 DNA: TGTGCCAGCAGGCGGACAGATTACACCGGGGAGCTGTTTTTT
CDR3 protein: CASRRTDYTGELFF

J gene: TRBJ1-2
V gene: TRBV9
clone size: NA
D gene: NA
CDR3 DNA: TGTGCCAGCAGCGTAGCCAGTGGATCCTATGGCTACACCTTC
CDR3 protein: CASSVASGSYGYTF

J gene: TRBJ2-3
V gene: TRBV7-2
clone size: few
D gene: NA
CDR3 DNA: TGTGCCAGCAGCTTAGGGACAACACGGCGGGATACGCAGTATTTT
CDR3 protein: CASSLGTTRRDTQYF

J gene: TRBJ2-1
V gene: TRBV4-1
clone size: many
D gene: TRBD2
CDR3 DNA: TGCGCCAGCAGCCAAGAAGGGGGGACTAGCGGGTTTTACAATGAGCAGTTCTTC
CDR3 protein: CASSQEGGTSGFYNEQFF

J gene: TRBJ2-7
V gene: TRBV7-2
clone size: NA
D gene: TRBD2
CDR3 DNA: TGTGCCAGCAGTCTTCAGCGGGGCAGTACCTACGAGCAGTACTTC
CDR3 protein: CASSLQRGSTYEQYF

J gene: TRBJ1-1
V gene: TRBV30
clone size: many
D gene: NA
CDR3 DNA: TGTGCCTGGGCCGTGGGAAGGGGCCTTGAAGCTTTCTTT
CDR3 protein: CAWAVGRGLEAFF

J gene: TRBJ2-2
V gene: TRBV7-2
clone size: NA
D gene: NA
CDR3 DNA: TGTGCCAGCAGGGACAGGAACACCGGGGAGCTGTTTTTT
CDR3 protein: CASRDRNTGELFF

J gene: TRBJ1-2
V gene: TRBV18
clone size: few
D gene: TRBD1
CDR3 DNA: TGTGCCAGCTCACCAGTTAACAGGGGCGCATATGGCTACACCTTC
CDR3 protein: CASSPVNRGAYGYTF

J gene: TRBJ2-1
V gene: TRBV5-1
clone size: NA
D gene: NA
CDR3 DNA: TGCGCCAGCAGCTTGGCCCAGAGAAAATACAATGAGCAGTTCTTC
CDR3 protein: CASSLAQRKYNEQFF

J gene: TRBJ1-2
V gene: TRBV29-1
clone size: few
D gene: TRBD1
CDR3 DNA: TGCAGCGTCCAAGGACAGGGGGGTGGCTACACCTTC
CDR3 protein: CSVQGQGGGYTF

J gene: TRBJ1-6
V gene: TRBV30
clone size: NA
D gene: NA
CDR3 DNA: TGTGCCTGGGGACATTCTACACCCCTCCACTTT
CDR3 protein: CAWGHSTPLHF

J gene: TRBJ1-1
V gene: TRBV4-1
clone size: few
D gene: TRBD1
CDR3 DNA: TGCGCCAGCAGCCAAGAATCCAGGGGGCACACTGAAGCTTTCTTT
CDR3 protein: CASSQESRGHTEAFF

J gene: TRBJ2-3
V gene: TRBV10-2
clone size: NA
D gene: TRBD2
CDR3 DNA: TGCGCCAGCAGGTACAGCGGGGGGGCCACAGATACGCAGTATTTT
CDR3 protein: CASRYSGGATDTQYF